Sequencing of this T cell receptor (beta chain) was carried out in a study of identical twins. Study-wide findings and caveats: Model-predicted out-of-frame TCR alpha sharing fell below observed values in monozygotic twins. Within twin pairs, the out-of-frame alpha sequences they shared showed excess low generation probability.

This clonotype was seen many times. Its antigen is currently unknown. Germline V gives CDR1 LNHNV, CDR2 YYDKDF (reference sequence). V lost 9 bases to trimming and J lost 3 bases, with 14 bases between them. This CDR3 contains 13 residues. Template switching (which added a universal primer site) was used, and cDNA carried unique molecular identifiers. TCRdb reanalysed the 5' RACE reads using MiXCR and keeps one entry per CDR3 protein. The table has some 900,000 distinct CDR3 sequences, 9% to 15% seen once; the top ten hold about 1.6%. These sequences were also reported in another study, on yellow fever vaccine responses in identical twins. That investigation notes: As reported, the vaccine T cell response of twins seemed partly convergent and partly personalized.

The TCR originated in a young woman in good health. This chain connects TRBV15 to TRBJ2-5; TRBD2 might be the D (5 bases). Sequences were obtained from PBMCs. The CDR3 loop is CATGRGFEETQYF. In DNA form, the CDR3 reads TGTGCCACAGGACGAGGGTTCGAAGAGACCCAGTACTTC.